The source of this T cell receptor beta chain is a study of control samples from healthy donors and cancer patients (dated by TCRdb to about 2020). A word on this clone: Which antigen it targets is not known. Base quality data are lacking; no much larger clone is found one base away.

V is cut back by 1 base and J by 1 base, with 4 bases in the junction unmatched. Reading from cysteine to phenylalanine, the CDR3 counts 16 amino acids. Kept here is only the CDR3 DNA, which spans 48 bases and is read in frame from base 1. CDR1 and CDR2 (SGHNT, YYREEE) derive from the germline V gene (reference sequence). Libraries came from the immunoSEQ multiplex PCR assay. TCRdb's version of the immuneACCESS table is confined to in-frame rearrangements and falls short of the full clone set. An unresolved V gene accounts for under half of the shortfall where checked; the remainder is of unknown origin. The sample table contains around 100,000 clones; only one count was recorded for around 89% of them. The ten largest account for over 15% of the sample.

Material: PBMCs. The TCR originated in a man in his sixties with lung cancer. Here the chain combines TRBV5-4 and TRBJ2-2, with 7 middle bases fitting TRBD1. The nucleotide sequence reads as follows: TGTGCCAGCAGCTTGCCCCGGACAGGGAACACCGGGGAGCTGTTTTTT. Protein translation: CASSLPRTGNTGELFF. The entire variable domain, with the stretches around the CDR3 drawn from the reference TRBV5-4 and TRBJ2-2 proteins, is ETGVTQSPTHLIKTRGQQVTLRCSSQSGHNTVSWYQQALGQGPQFIFQYYREEENGRGNFPPRFSGLQFPNYSSELNVNALELDDSALYLCASSLPRTGNTGELFFGEGSRLTVL.